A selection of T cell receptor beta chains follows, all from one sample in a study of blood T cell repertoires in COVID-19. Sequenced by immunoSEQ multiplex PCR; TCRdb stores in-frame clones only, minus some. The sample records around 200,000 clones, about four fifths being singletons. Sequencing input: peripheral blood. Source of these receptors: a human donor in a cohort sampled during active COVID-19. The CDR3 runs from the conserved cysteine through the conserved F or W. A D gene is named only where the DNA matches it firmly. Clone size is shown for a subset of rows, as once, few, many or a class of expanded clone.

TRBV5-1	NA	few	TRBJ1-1	TGCGCCAGCAGCTTGGGAGACACTGAAGCTTTCTTT	CASSLGDTEAFF
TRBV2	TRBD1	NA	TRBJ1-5	TGTGCCAGCAAGCCCAGGGACAGCCCCAATCAGCCCCAGCATTTT	CASKPRDSPNQPQHF
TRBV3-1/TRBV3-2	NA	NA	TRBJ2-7	TGTGCCAGCAGCCCCCGGGGAGAGATGCTGTACTTC	CASSPRGEMLYF
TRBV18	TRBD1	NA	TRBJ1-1	TGTGCCAGCTCACCCGACAGGGTAGGTGGTGAAGCTTTCTTT	CASSPDRVGGEAFF
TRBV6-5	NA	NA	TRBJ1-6	TGTGCCAGCATAGGTATCGCAGGTTCACCCCTCCACTTT	CASIGIAGSPLHF
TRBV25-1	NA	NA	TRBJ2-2	TGTGCCAGCAGTGAATTAAGGACAGTCGGGGAGCTGTTTTTT	CASSELRTVGELFF
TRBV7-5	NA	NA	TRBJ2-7	TGTGTCAGAAGCTTTCAAGGACAGGTCTACGAGCAGTACTTC	CVRSFQGQVYEQYF
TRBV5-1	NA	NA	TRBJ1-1	TGCGCCAGCAGCTTGTCTATGAACACTGAAGCTTTCTTT	CASSLSMNTEAFF
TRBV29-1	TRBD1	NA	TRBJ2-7	TGCAGCGTTGAAGGGGACAGTGCCTACGAGCAGTACTTC	CSVEGDSAYEQYF
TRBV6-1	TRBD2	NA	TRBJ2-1	TGTGCCAGCAGTGGCCGACTAGCGGCCTCCTACAATGAGCAGTTCTTC	CASSGRLAASYNEQFF
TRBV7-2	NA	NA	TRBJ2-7	TGTGCCAGCAGCTTAGGTAGCGACGAGCAGTACTTC	CASSLGSDEQYF
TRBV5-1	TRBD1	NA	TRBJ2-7	TGCGCCAGCAGCGGAATCGGACAGGGGGATCGCGAGCAGTACTTC	CASSGIGQGDREQYF
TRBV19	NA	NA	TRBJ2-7	TGTGCCAGTAGTATAGCAGGGGAAGGCTACGAGCAGTACTTC	CASSIAGEGYEQYF
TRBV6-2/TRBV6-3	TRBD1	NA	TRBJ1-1	TGTGCCAGCAGTCACAACGACAGGGGGCCAGAAGCTTTCTTT	CASSHNDRGPEAFF
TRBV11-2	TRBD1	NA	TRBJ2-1	TGTGCCAGCAGTTGGGACAGGGGAACCTACAATGAGCAGTTCTTC	CASSWDRGTYNEQFF
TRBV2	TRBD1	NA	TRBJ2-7	TGTGCCGCCCGGGGGACAGGGGGCGAGCAGTACTTC	CAARGTGGEQYF
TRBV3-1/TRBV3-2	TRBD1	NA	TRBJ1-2	TGTGCCAGCAGCCGGATCATTGAGGGGGCGCGGTATGGCTACACCTTC	CASSRIIEGARYGYTF
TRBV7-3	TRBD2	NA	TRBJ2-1	TGTGCCAGCAGCTTACGTAGCGGGACCTACAATGAGCAGTTCTTC	CASSLRSGTYNEQFF
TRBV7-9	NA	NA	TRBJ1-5	TGTGCCAGCAGCTTAGGGGGCAGGATGAGCAATCAGCCCCAGCATTTT	CASSLGGRMSNQPQHF
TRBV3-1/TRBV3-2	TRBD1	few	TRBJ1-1	TGTGCCAGCAGCCCTCGGGACAGGGGGGACACTGAAGCTTTCTTT	CASSPRDRGDTEAFF
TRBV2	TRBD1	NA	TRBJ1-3	TGTGCCAGCAGTGAAGTCCGCAGGGGGCCTCTCTCTGGAAACACCATATATTTT	CASSEVRRGPLSGNTIYF
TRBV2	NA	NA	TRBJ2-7	TGTGCCTCGACATCGGCGGGGTTCCTGTACGAGCAGTACTTC	CASTSAGFLYEQYF
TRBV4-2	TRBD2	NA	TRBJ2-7	TGTGCCAGCAGCCAAGGGAGCGGGGGGGCCGAGGGTCCGTACTTC	CASSQGSGGAEGPYF
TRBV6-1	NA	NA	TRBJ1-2	TGTGCCAGCAGTGAAGGGGGCAGGGCCTATGGCTACACCTTC	CASSEGGRAYGYTF
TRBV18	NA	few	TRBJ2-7	TGTGCCAGCTCACCAGGGCAGCCCTACGAGCAGTACTTC	CASSPGQPYEQYF
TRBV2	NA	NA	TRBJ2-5	TGTGCCAGCAGTGAAACCGATACAGGGTATCGAGAGACCCAGTACTTC	CASSETDTGYRETQYF
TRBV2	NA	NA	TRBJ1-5	TGTGCCAGCAGCGGGGGGGAGGGCAATCAGCCCCAGCATTTT	CASSGGEGNQPQHF
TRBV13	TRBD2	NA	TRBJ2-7	TGTGCCAGCAGCTGGAGGACTAGCGGGAGGATCGAGCAGTACTTC	CASSWRTSGRIEQYF
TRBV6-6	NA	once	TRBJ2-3	TGTGCCAGCAGTTATGACATTAAAGGGGCAGATACGCAGTATTTT	CASSYDIKGADTQYF
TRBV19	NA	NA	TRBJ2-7	TGTGCCAGTAGTATCGGGGGTTCCGAGCAGTACTTC	CASSIGGSEQYF
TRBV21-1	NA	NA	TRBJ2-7	TGTGCCAGCAGCAGAGGTTTATTGTGGGGCCCCTCCTACGAGCAGTACTTC	CASSRGLLWGPSYEQYF
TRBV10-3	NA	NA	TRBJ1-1	TGTGCCATCAGTGAGTCGACATCAAACACTGAAGCTTTCTTT	CAISESTSNTEAFF
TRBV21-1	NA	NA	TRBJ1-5	TGTGCCAGCAGCAAAGTTATTGTGGGCAGGGAAATGGATAGCAATCAGCCCCAGCATTTT	CASSKVIVGREMDSNQPQHF
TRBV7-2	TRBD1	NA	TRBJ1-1	TGTGCCAGCAGGGCCGGGACAGGGTGGACTGAAGCTTTCTTT	CASRAGTGWTEAFF
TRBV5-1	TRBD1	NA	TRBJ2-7	TGCGCCAGCAGCCCGGACAGGGTCACCTACGAGCAGTACTTC	CASSPDRVTYEQYF
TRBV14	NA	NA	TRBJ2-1	TGTGCCAGCAGCCAACCCCAGGGATATGAGCAGTTCTTC	CASSQPQGYEQFF
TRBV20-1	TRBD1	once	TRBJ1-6	TGCAGTGCTAGTGCGAGGGGGCCCAATTCACCCCTCCACTTT	CSASARGPNSPLHF
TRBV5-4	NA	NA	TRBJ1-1	TGTGCCAGCAGCTTGGGACAGAGGAACACTGAAGCTTTCTTT	CASSLGQRNTEAFF
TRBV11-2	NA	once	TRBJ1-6	TGTGCCAGCAGCTTCCACAGGGTGGATAATTCACCCCTCCACTTT	CASSFHRVDNSPLHF
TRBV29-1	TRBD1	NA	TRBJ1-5	TGCAGCGTCGCCGGGACAGGGGAACAGCCCCAGCATTTT	CSVAGTGEQPQHF
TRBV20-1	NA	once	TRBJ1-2	TGCAGTGCTAGTGAACCAGGGGAAGGTGTCTACACCTTC	CSASEPGEGVYTF
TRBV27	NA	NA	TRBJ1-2	TGTGCCAGCAGTTTACAGGGGAACTATGGCTACACCTTC	CASSLQGNYGYTF
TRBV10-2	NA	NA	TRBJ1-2	TGCGCCAGCACCCGAGGGTTTCGGGGTGGCTATGGCTACACCTTC	CASTRGFRGGYGYTF
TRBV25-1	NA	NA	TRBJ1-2	TGTGCCAGCAGTGCGGCACAGGGTAATGGCTACACCTTC	CASSAAQGNGYTF
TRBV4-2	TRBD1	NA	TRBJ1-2	TGTGCCAGCAGAGGGACAGGGGTTTTGGGCTACACCTTC	CASRGTGVLGYTF
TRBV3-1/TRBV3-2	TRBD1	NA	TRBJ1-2	TGTGCCAGCAGCCAAGCCCGGGACAGCTATGGCTACACCTTC	CASSQARDSYGYTF
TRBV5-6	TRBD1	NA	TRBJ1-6	TGTGCCAGCAGCTTGGGCACAGGGGTGAATTCACCCCTCCACTTT	CASSLGTGVNSPLHF
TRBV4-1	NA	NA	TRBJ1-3	TGCGCCAGCAGCCAAGAGAGTTGGACATCGGCTGGAAACACCATATATTTT	CASSQESWTSAGNTIYF
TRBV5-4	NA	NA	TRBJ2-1	TGTGCCAGCAGCTCGGAGGGGCTAACCTACAATGAGCAGTTCTTC	CASSSEGLTYNEQFF
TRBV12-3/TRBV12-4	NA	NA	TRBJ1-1	TGTGCCAGCATGCGGGTGGCAGAGACGGCTTTCTTT	CASMRVAETAFF
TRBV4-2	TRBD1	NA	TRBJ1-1	TGTGCCAGCAGCCAAGGACAGGGGGAGGGGAACACTGAAGCTTTCTTT	CASSQGQGEGNTEAFF
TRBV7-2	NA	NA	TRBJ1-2	TGTGCCAGCAGCTCGGCGGGCGGGGGACTACACTATGGCTACACCTTC	CASSSAGGGLHYGYTF